This entry lists 23 T cell receptor beta chains sequenced from one sample in a study of T cells in Graves' hyperthyroidism and ophthalmopathy. RNA transcripts provided the source from which TCR beta CDR3 regions were amplified. The HTBI primer set served for first-round RT-PCR of the TCR CDR3. TCRdb called the multiplex PCR reads again in MiXCR, with one record for every CDR3 protein. This table has about 590,000 distinct CDR3 sequences, over 12% appearing once. Material for sequencing was blood. The receptor source for this set is a woman in her late teens or twenties with Graves' ophthalmopathy.

The V call is TRBV2, the J call TRBJ1-1; maybe TRBD1 (5 bases). The CDR3 length is 14 residues. Deletions cut 9 bases from V and 1 base from J, with 15 bases between. Germline-derived CDR1 and CDR2 are SNHLY and FYNNEI. In nucleotides, the CDR3 is TGTGCCAGTAGAATATGGGGGGGGAACACTGAAGCTTTCTTT. It translates to CASRIWGGNTEAFF. The full variable domain, completed using reference TRBV2 and TRBJ1-1, is EPEVTQTPSHQVTQMGQEVILRCVPISNHLYFYWYRQILGQKVEFLVSFYNNEISEKSEIFDDQFSVERPDGSNFTLKIRSTKLEDSAMYFCASRIWGGNTEAFFGQGTRLTVV.

As to this clonotype: A much larger clone differs from this one at a single base, so this may be a read error. The genes are TRBV30 and TRBJ2-1; D is unresolved. Germline CDR1 and CDR2: GTSNPN and SVGIG (reference sequence). The CDR3 runs to 12 residues. The CDR3: CAWGVPRNAQFF. CDR3 in DNA: TGTGCCTGGGGTGTGCCTCGGAATGCGCAGTTCTTC.

This clonotype was counted many times. This chain connects TRBV7-3 to TRBJ2-1; D gene uncertain. Trimming left V 1 base short and J 7 bases short, with 14 bases between. The CDR3 is 15 residues long. CDR1 SGHTA and CDR2 FQGTGA come from the germline V gene. CDR3 sequence reads: CASSLMLASQNEQFF. The CDR3 DNA follows: TGTGCCAGCAGCTTAATGTTGGCCAGCCAAAATGAGCAGTTCTTC. The complete variable domain, with remaining parts taken from reference TRBV7-3 and TRBJ2-1, reads GAGVSQTPSNKVTEKGKYVELRCDPISGHTALYWYRQSLGQGPEFLIYFQGTGAADDSGLPNDRFFAVRPEGSVSTLKIQRTERGDSAVYLCASSLMLASQNEQFFGPGTRLTVL.

This clonotype has a count of ten or more. The V and J genes are TRBV24-1 and TRBJ2-5, with D maybe TRBD1 (6 bases). The CDR3 runs 14 residues. Looked up from germline, CDR1 is KGHDR and CDR2 is SFDVKD. V was clipped by 5 bases and J by 4 bases, with 13 bases between them. Here the CDR3 reads CATSGSFRGETQYF. In DNA form, the CDR3 reads TGTGCCACCAGTGGTTCCTTCAGGGGAGAGACCCAGTACTTC.

The chain links TRBV20-1 to TRBJ1-5, with TRBD1 identical over 8 bases. J gave up 5 bases and V 1 base, and 7 bases lay outside the gene matches. The CDR3 covers 15 residues. Germline V gene lookup returns CDR1 DFQATT and CDR2 SNEGSKA (reference sequence). This chain's CDR3 is CSARVAGGLDQPQHF. The CDR3 region has the DNA TGCAGTGCTAGAGTGGCAGGGGGCCTCGATCAGCCCCAGCATTTT.

The chain combines TRBV5-4 with TRBJ2-1; tentative D call: TRBD2 (5 bases). V was pared by 4 bases and J by 0 bases, with 20 bases between. The CDR3 loop spans 18 amino acids. CDR1 SGHNT and CDR2 YYREEE come from the germline V gene (reference sequence). The CDR3 DNA follows: TGTGCCAGCAGCATTGGAGGATCAGCCTCTACCTCCTACAATGAGCAGTTCTTC. It yields the protein CASSIGGSASTSYNEQFF.

This chain uses TRBV5-5 with TRBJ1-5, with 7 bases lining up with TRBD1. The CDR3 covers 16 residues. V dropped 1 base and J dropped 2; count of bases not matched to a gene: 6. Germline V gives CDR1 SGHKS, CDR2 YYEKEE (reference sequence). In DNA form, the CDR3 reads TGTGCCAGCAGCTTGACGATTGGACAGGGCAATCAGCCCCAGCATTTT. This translates into CASSLTIGQGNQPQHF.

At least ten counts were recorded for this clonotype. The chain has TRBV12-3 or TRBV12-4 and TRBJ2-1; TRBD2 aligns across 10 bases. Losses at the gene ends were 7 bases for V and 4 bases for J; bases not matched to a gene: 10. CDR3 length equals 16 residues. The CDR3 DNA follows: TGTGCCAGCAATGAGCGGGAGGGCCCATTTTACAATGAGCAGTTCTTC. Translated: CASNEREGPFYNEQFF.

This clonotype appeared many times. The rearrangement joins TRBV6-1 to TRBJ1-1; D ambiguous. V lost 5 bases, J lost 10 bases, and 20 bases lay in between. The CDR3 length is 14 residues. The germline CDR1 and CDR2 sequences are MNHNS and SASEGT. The CDR3 reads CASSYLTATGGAFF. CDR3 in DNA: TGTGCCAGCAGTTACTTAACAGCTACGGGAGGAGCTTTCTTT.

This clonotype came up many times. The chain carries TRBV15 and TRBJ2-1; D could derive from TRBD1 or TRBD2 (5 bases each). The CDR3 contains 15 residues. Germline CDR1 and CDR2: LNHNV and YYDKDF (reference sequence). The V end lost 4 bases, the J end lost 4 bases, and 14 bases lay between the germline ends. This CDR3 reads CATSTGTVLYNEQFF. CDR3 DNA sequence: TGTGCCACCAGCACCGGGACGGTGCTTTACAATGAGCAGTTCTTC.

Only a few counts were recorded for this clonotype. The chain is built from TRBV18 and TRBJ1-5, with 7 bases lining up with TRBD1. CDR1 and CDR2 from the germline V gene are KGHSH and LQKENI. The CDR3 runs to 15 residues. V shed 4 bases, J shed 7 bases, and the junction held 10 bases outside the gene matches. The CDR3 DNA reads as TGTGCCAGCTCACGGGAATCAGGGGGAAGGCAGCCCCAGCATTTT. This sequence encodes CASSRESGGRQPQHF.

Points on this clonotype: A much larger clone differs by one base, so this may be a read error. The V call is TRBV28, the J call TRBJ1-5; tentative D call: TRBD1 (5 bases). The CDR3 loop spans 19 amino acids. The V end lost 5 bases, the J end lost 0 bases, and 23 bases lay between the germline ends. Germline-derived CDR1 and CDR2 are MDHEN and SYDVKM. DNA of the CDR3: TGTGCCAGCAGTCTCCTGCTGGGGGTACGGTTCCCTAGCAATCAGCCCCAGCATTTT. Amino acid sequence: CASSLLLGVRFPSNQPQHF. The complete variable domain, with remaining parts taken from reference TRBV28 and TRBJ1-5, reads DVKVTQSSRYLVKRTGEKVFLECVQDMDHENMFWYRQDPGLGLRLIYFSYDVKMKEKGDIPEGYSVSREKKERFSLILESASTNQTSMYLCASSLLLGVRFPSNQPQHFGDGTRLSIL.

This clonotype was detected ten times or more. The chain has TRBV12-3 or TRBV12-4 and TRBJ1-6; D gene unclear. This CDR3 spans 16 amino acids. V lost 3 bases, J lost 9 bases, and 18 bases lay in between. CDR3 in amino acids: CASSLFPGRASSPLHF. The CDR3, as DNA: TGTGCCAGCAGTTTGTTCCCGGGCCGAGCGAGTTCACCCCTCCACTTT.

This clonotype has at least ten counts. This rearrangement joins TRBV12-3 or TRBV12-4 to TRBJ1-2; D is uncertain. The CDR3 length is 13 residues. Trimming shortened V by 5 bases and J by 4 bases, and 11 bases separated the two germline ends. CDR3 in DNA: TGTGCCAGCAGTGCGTCTAGTGGCTATGGCTACACCTTC. It codes for CASSASSGYGYTF.

This clonotype was observed a few times. This chain uses TRBV5-5 with TRBJ2-5, with D perhaps TRBD1 or TRBD2 (6 bases each). Between the trimmed V and J ends, which lost 0 bases and 6 bases, there was a span of 15 bases. The germline gives CDR1 SGHKS, CDR2 YYEKEE (reference sequence). This CDR3 contains 15 residues. CDR3 nucleotides: TGTGCCAGCAGCTTGGGTCCGGGGGCCTATCAGACCCAGTACTTC. This gives the protein CASSLGPGAYQTQYF.

The chain links TRBV4-1 to TRBJ2-1; D is unclear. The V and J ends lost 0 bases and 1 base respectively, with 7 bases between them. The CDR3 contains 15 residues. The germline V gene has CDR1 MGHRA and CDR2 YSYEKL. This chain's CDR3 is CASSQEYWSYNEQFF. CDR3 in DNA: TGCGCCAGCAGCCAAGAGTACTGGTCCTACAATGAGCAGTTCTTC.

The CDR3 DNA sequence: TGTGCCAGCAGTTACCAGGGGAATCAGCCCCAGCATTTT. This gives the protein CASSYQGNQPQHF. The chain joins TRBV6-5 to TRBJ1-5; D is possibly TRBD1 (6 bases). The germline CDR1 and CDR2 sequences are MNHEY and SVGAGI. The V end lost 2 bases, the J end lost 4 bases, and 6 bases lay between the germline ends. The CDR3 runs to 13 residues.

The chain is built from TRBV28 and TRBJ1-2, with TRBD1 identical over 7 bases. The CDR3 runs 13 residues. V was clipped by 5 bases and J by 8 bases; unmatched bases: 8. Germline CDR1 is MDHEN and CDR2 is SYDVKM. The CDR3 nucleotides are TGTGCCAGCAGTCTGGACAGGCGGCGAGGCTACACCTTC. It encodes CASSLDRRRGYTF.

This clonotype appeared a few times. This rearrangement joins TRBV24-1 to TRBJ1-5; no reliable D call. Germline V gene data show CDR1 as KGHDR and CDR2 as SFDVKD. The CDR3 is 13 residues long. V was shortened by 5 bases and J by 7 bases, with 11 bases between the two germline ends. The CDR3, as DNA: TGTGCCACCAGTGGGCAGAGCAGGCAGCCCCAGCATTTT. Its protein is CATSGQSRQPQHF.

This clonotype was seen ten or more times. The chain recombines TRBV28 with TRBJ1-2, with D maybe TRBD1 (5 bases). V dropped 6 bases and J dropped 4 bases, with 21 bases sitting between them. There are 16 residues in the CDR3. The germline gives CDR1 MDHEN, CDR2 SYDVKM. CDR3 in amino acids: CASSLLQDRHLYGYTF. As DNA, the CDR3 is TGTGCCAGCAGCCTTCTACAGGATCGGCACCTCTATGGCTACACCTTC.

The chain carries TRBV7-9 and TRBJ1-1; D not certain. V gave up 7 bases and J gave up 1 base, with 7 bases separating them. This CDR3 region has 12 residues. Germline V gene sequence: CDR1 SEHNR, CDR2 FQNEAQ (reference sequence). CDR3 loop: CASTLANTEAFF. CDR3 nucleotide sequence: TGTGCCAGCACTCTTGCGAACACTGAAGCTTTCTTT. The full variable domain, in which reference TRBV7-9 and TRBJ1-1 provide the parts outside the CDR3, is DTGVSQNPRHKITKRGQNVTFRCDPISEHNRLYWYRQTLGQGPEFLTYFQNEAQLEKSRLLSDRFSAERPKGSFSTLEIQRTEQGDSAMYLCASTLANTEAFFGQGTRLTVV.

This clonotype occurred many times. This chain uses TRBV30 with TRBJ2-2; D unresolved. CDR1 is GTSNPN, CDR2 SVGIG, per germline (reference sequence). Trimming removed 3 bases from V and 11 bases from J, with 22 bases in between. CDR3 length: 15 residues. The CDR3: CAWRVGLLHRVELFF. CDR3 nucleotides: TGTGCCTGGAGGGTTGGGTTGCTTCACCGGGTAGAGCTGTTTTTT.

Many counts were recorded for this clonotype. The gene calls are TRBV4-2 and TRBJ2-1; 9 bases fit TRBD2. Germline CDR1 LGHNA, CDR2 YNFKEQ. Germline trimming cut 1 base from V and 8 bases from J; bases unmatched to any gene: 6. This CDR3 has 15 residues. The CDR3 reads CASSQVAGGADEQFF. The DNA of the CDR3 is TGTGCCAGCAGCCAAGTCGCGGGAGGGGCGGATGAGCAGTTCTTC.